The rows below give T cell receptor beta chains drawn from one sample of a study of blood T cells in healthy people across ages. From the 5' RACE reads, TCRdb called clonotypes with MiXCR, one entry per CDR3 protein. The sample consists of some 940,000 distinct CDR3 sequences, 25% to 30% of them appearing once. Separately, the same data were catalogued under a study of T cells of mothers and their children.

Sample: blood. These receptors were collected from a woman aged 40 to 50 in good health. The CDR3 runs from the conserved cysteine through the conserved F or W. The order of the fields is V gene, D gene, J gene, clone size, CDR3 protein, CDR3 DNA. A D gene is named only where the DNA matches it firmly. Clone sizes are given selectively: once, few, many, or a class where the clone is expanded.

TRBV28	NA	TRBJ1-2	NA	CASSLNGVRYGYTF	TGTGCCAGCAGTTTAAACGGAGTTCGGTATGGCTACACCTTC
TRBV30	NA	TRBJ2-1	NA	CAWSVHLGSQFF	TGTGCCTGGAGTGTACATTTAGGTTCTCAGTTCTTC
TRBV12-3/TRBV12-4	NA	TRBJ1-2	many	CASSPTRAPYGYTF	TGTGCCAGCAGTCCTACCAGGGCCCCCTATGGCTACACCTTC
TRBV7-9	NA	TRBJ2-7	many	CASSLGQTGYYEQYF	TGTGCCAGCAGCTTAGGGCAGACTGGCTACTACGAGCAGTACTTC
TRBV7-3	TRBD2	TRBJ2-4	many	CASSPGTSGGGNAKNIQYF	TGTGCCAGCAGCCCTGGGACTAGCGGGGGCGGAAACGCCAAAAACATTCAGTACTTC
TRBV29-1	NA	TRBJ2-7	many	CSVGDPGGYEQYF	TGCAGCGTTGGTGATCCGGGTGGGTACGAGCAGTACTTC
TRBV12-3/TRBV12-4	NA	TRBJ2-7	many	CASSLAQGIYEQYF	TGTGCCAGCAGTTTAGCACAGGGAATCTACGAGCAGTACTTC
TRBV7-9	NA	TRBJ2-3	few	CASSLSTNEKLYF	TGTGCCAGCAGCTTATCCACTAATGAAAAACTGTATTTT
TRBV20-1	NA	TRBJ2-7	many	CSATGHSSYEQYF	TGCAGTGCTACAGGGCATTCCTCCTACGAGCAGTACTTC
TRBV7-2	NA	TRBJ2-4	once	CASCFKRTGYNEQYF	TGTGCCAGCTGCTTTAAAAGGACGGGGTACAATGAGCAGTACTTC
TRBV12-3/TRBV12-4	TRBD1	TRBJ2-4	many	CASSLNRQGNIQYF	TGTGCCAGCAGTTTAAACCGACAGGGAAACATTCAGTACTTC
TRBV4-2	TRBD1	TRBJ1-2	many	CASSQAETGENYGYTF	TGTGCCAGCAGCCAAGCGGAGACAGGGGAGAACTATGGCTACACCTTC
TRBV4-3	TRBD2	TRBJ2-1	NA	CASSSGTSGGHNEQFF	TGCGCCAGCAGCTCCGGGACTAGCGGGGGGCACAATGAGCAGTTCTTC
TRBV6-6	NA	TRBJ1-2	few	CASSSGTWLGYGYTF	TGTGCCAGCAGTTCCGGGACTTGGCTTGGCTATGGCTACACCTTC
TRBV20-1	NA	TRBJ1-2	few	CSARDLGRDYGYTF	TGCAGTGCTAGAGATCTGGGTAGAGACTATGGCTACACCTTC
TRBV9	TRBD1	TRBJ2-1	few	CASSVGSGGLEQFF	TGTGCCAGCAGCGTAGGCTCAGGGGGCCTTGAGCAGTTCTTC
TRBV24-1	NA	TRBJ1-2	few	CATSAGHGNYGYTF	TGTGCCACCAGTGCGGGACACGGGAACTATGGCTACACCTTC
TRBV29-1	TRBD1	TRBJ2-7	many	CSVRDRVTYEQYF	TGCAGCGTGCGGGACAGGGTTACCTACGAGCAGTACTTC
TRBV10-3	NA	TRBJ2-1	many	CAISGRDEQFF	TGTGCCATCAGTGGGAGGGATGAGCAGTTCTTC
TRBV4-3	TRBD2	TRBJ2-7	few	CASSQSQGGSEQYF	TGCGCCAGCAGCCAGTCCCAGGGAGGGAGCGAGCAGTACTTC
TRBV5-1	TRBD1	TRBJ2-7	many	CASSWGTGKEGSYEQYF	TGCGCCAGCAGCTGGGGGACAGGCAAAGAGGGATCCTACGAGCAGTACTTC
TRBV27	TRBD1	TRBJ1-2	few	CASSSTGDGAGYTF	TGTGCCAGCAGTTCTACAGGGGATGGGGCTGGCTACACCTTC